The 21 T cell receptor beta chains in this list originate from one sample, sequenced in a study of T cell responses to AZD1222 COVID-19 vaccine. Method: immunoSEQ multiplex PCR; TCRdb's copy keeps in-frame clones and lacks some. The sample comprises some 130,000 clones, approximately 84% of which are singletons, and 4.1% rests with the top ten. The sequences come from peripheral blood, collected on day 0 of AZD1222 vaccination. These receptors originate from an adult in good health.

The chain recombines TRBV2 with TRBJ1-1; 10 nucleotides match TRBD1. Germline assignment: CDR1 SNHLY and CDR2 FYNNEI. The J segment lost 3 bases and the V segment lost 7 bases, leaving 17 bases of the junction unmatched. The length of the CDR3 is 18 residues. CDR3 protein: CASNGPGTGVSFDTEAFF. Written as DNA, the CDR3 is TGTGCCAGCAATGGCCCCGGGACAGGGGTTTCGTTCGACACTGAAGCTTTCTTT.

The CDR3 loop reads CASSARDRQYEQFF. DNA for the CDR3: TGTGCCAGCAGCGCCCGGGACAGGCAATATGAGCAGTTCTTC. The chain employs TRBV6-5 and TRBJ2-1, with 8 bases matching TRBD1. After removal of 6 bases from V and 8 bases from J, the junction contained 9 bases not matched to a gene. The germline CDR1 and CDR2 sequences are MNHEY and SVGAGI. The CDR3 has 14 amino acids.

The V call is TRBV10-2, the J call TRBJ2-1, with D perhaps assigned TRBD1 or TRBD2 (5 bases each). The length of the CDR3 is 12 residues. Trimming pared 4 bases from V and 12 bases from J, leaving 13 bases between. Germline V CDR1 and CDR2: WSHSY, SAAADI. The DNA of the CDR3 is TGCGCCAGCAGTGTAACAGGCGCGGGGCAGTTCTTC. Encoded protein: CASSVTGAGQFF.

V gene TRBV7-9 combines with J gene TRBJ1-1; the D is unclear. The CDR3 is 13 amino acids. V dropped 4 bases and J dropped 3 bases, with 9 bases sitting between them. Germline V gene data show CDR1 as SEHNR and CDR2 as FQNEAQ (reference sequence). The CDR3 DNA follows: TGTGCCAGCAGCTCCGAGTGGTACACTGAAGCTTTCTTT. Its protein is CASSSEWYTEAFF.

V usage is TRBV30 and J usage is TRBJ1-1; D unresolved. This CDR3 region has 12 residues. Trimming took off 4 bases at V and 10 bases at J, with 16 bases between the two ends. Per the germline V gene, CDR1 is GTSNPN and CDR2 is SVGIG (reference sequence). The DNA of the CDR3 is TGTGCCTGGACTATGGGCAGCCGGAGAGCTTTCTTT. It encodes CAWTMGSRRAFF.

The chain uses TRBV28 and TRBJ2-2, with TRBD1 matching 8 bases. V shed 7 bases and J 2 bases; nucleotides not matched to a gene: 15. The germline CDR1 and CDR2 sequences are MDHEN and SYDVKM. The CDR3 is 18 residues long. The DNA of the CDR3 is TGTGCCAGCACCAACCTATTACAGGGGGTAACAAACACCGGGGAGCTGTTTTTT. Its protein product is CASTNLLQGVTNTGELFF.

This chain joins TRBV5-6 and TRBJ2-3; D call uncertain. The CDR3 consists of 15 residues. The germline V and J ends were trimmed by 2 bases and 2 bases, with 12 bases remaining between them. Germline V CDR1 and CDR2: SGHDT, YYEEEE. The CDR3 DNA sequence: TGTGCCAGCAGCTTAGTACAGCCTTCCACAGATACGCAGTATTTT. This encodes CASSLVQPSTDTQYF.

The genes are TRBV28 and TRBJ1-5; D is perhaps TRBD1 (6 bases). The germline V gene encodes CDR1 MDHEN and CDR2 SYDVKM. V was cut by 5 bases and J by 0 bases, with 14 bases left in between. The length of the CDR3 is 16 residues. The CDR3 DNA sequence: TGTGCCAGCAGTCAAGGGGGGTATTATAGCAATCAGCCCCAGCATTTT. The encoded protein is CASSQGGYYSNQPQHF.

This chain links TRBV6-5 with TRBJ1-1; D ambiguous. This CDR3 has 11 residues. CDR1 MNHEY and CDR2 SVGAGI come from the germline V gene. The germline V and J ends were trimmed by 5 bases and 7 bases, with 8 bases remaining between them. CDR3 nucleotides: TGTGCCAGCAGTCTTGTTGTTGAAGCTTTCTTT. Its translation: CASSLVVEAFF.

The chain employs TRBV30 and TRBJ1-6; TRBD1 agrees at 7 bases. The CDR3 spans 16 residues. Trimming removed 2 bases from V and 3 bases from J; junction bases left unmatched: 7. CDR1 and CDR2 from the germline V gene are GTSNPN and SVGIG (reference sequence). In DNA, the CDR3 is TGTGCCTGGAGTCCCGGGACAGCAAGCTATAATTCACCCCTCCACTTT. Amino acids: CAWSPGTASYNSPLHF.

The rearrangement uses TRBV19 and TRBJ1-6; tentative D call: TRBD1 (6 bases). Germline loops: CDR1 LNHDA, CDR2 SQIVND (reference sequence). Deletions cut 7 bases from V and 7 bases from J, with 14 bases between. This CDR3 spans 14 amino acids. Written as DNA, the CDR3 is TGTGCCAGTACCTCACAGGGTACGAATTCACCCCTCCACTTT. Protein product: CASTSQGTNSPLHF. Looking up the rest from reference TRBV19 and TRBJ1-6 gives the full variable domain: DGGITQSPKYLFRKEGQNVTLSCEQNLNHDAMYWYRQDPGQGLRLIYYSQIVNDFQKGDIAEGYSVSREKKESFPLTVTSAQKNPTAFYLCASTSQGTNSPLHFGNGTRLTVT.

The V call is TRBV2, the J call TRBJ1-5; possible D gene TRBD1, 5 bases. The germline V and J ends were trimmed by 8 bases and 4 bases, with 21 bases remaining between them. The length of the CDR3 is 16 residues. Per the germline V gene, CDR1 is SNHLY and CDR2 is FYNNEI. The DNA of the CDR3 is TGTGCCAGCGATAACTCCTATCGGGGGGGGAATCAGCCCCAGCATTTT. Protein sequence: CASDNSYRGGNQPQHF.

This chain uses TRBV14 with TRBJ2-2, with 11 positions matching TRBD2. Per the germline V gene, CDR1 is SGHDN and CDR2 is FVKESK. V shed 5 bases, J shed 12 bases, and the junction held 14 bases outside the gene matches. The CDR3 sequence is 16 residues long. The CDR3 DNA follows: TGTGCCAGCAGCTTGGGGACTAGCGGCCCGCTTGTGAAGCTGTTTTTT. Translating gives CASSLGTSGPLVKLFF. Drawing the rest from reference TRBV14 and TRBJ2-2, the complete variable domain is EAGVTQFPSHSVIEKGQTVTLRCDPISGHDNLYWYRRVMGKEIKFLLHFVKESKQDESGMPNNRFLAERTGGTYSTLKVQPAELEDSGVYFCASSLGTSGPLVKLFFGEGSRLTVL.

This clone came up once. The V and J genes are TRBV6-5 and TRBJ2-1, with 11 bases matching TRBD2. Germline trimming cut 4 bases from V and 7 bases from J; bases unmatched to any gene: 3. The CDR3 consists of 14 residues. Germline V gives CDR1 MNHEY, CDR2 SVGAGI. The CDR3 coding sequence is TGTGCCAGCAGTTCCACTAGCGGGGGTAATGAGCAGTTCTTC. Its protein is CASSSTSGGNEQFF.

This clone appeared a single time. This sequence joins TRBV18 and TRBJ1-6, with a tentative D call TRBD1 (6 bases). Germline V gene sequence: CDR1 KGHSH, CDR2 LQKENI. This CDR3 is 13 amino acids long. V lost 6 bases and J lost 8, with 11 bases in between. CDR3 coding DNA: TGTGCCAGCTCCCCGGCAGGGGATTCACCCCTCCACTTT. Its protein is CASSPAGDSPLHF.

The rearrangement links TRBV28 to TRBJ2-2; weak D call: TRBD2 (5 bases). The germline V gene has CDR1 MDHEN and CDR2 SYDVKM. The CDR3 runs to 14 residues. Deletions cut 7 bases from V and 4 bases from J, with 13 bases between. The chain's CDR3 is CASTLFRGTGELFF. The CDR3 region has the DNA TGTGCCAGCACCCTTTTTCGGGGCACCGGGGAGCTGTTTTTT.

The chain has TRBV6-5 and TRBJ1-4; D is undetermined. The CDR3 has 15 amino acids. The germline gives CDR1 MNHEY, CDR2 SVGAGI. Deletions cut 0 bases from V and 0 bases from J, with 5 bases between. The CDR3 loop is CASSYSAATNEKLFF. The CDR3 DNA reads TGTGCCAGCAGTTACTCCGCTGCAACTAATGAAAAACTGTTTTTT.

V is TRBV24-1 and J is TRBJ2-1, with D perhaps matching TRBD1 (6 bases). Germline V gene lookup returns CDR1 KGHDR and CDR2 SFDVKD. The CDR3 has 16 residues. The V gene lost 7 bases and the J gene lost 5 bases, with 20 bases spanning the gap. This CDR3 reads CATSDPTGLPNNEQFF. The CDR3 DNA follows: TGTGCCACCAGCGACCCAACAGGGCTTCCAAACAATGAGCAGTTCTTC.

This chain connects TRBV6-5 to TRBJ2-3, with D possibly TRBD2 on 5 matching bases. The CDR3 runs 13 residues. Germline-derived CDR1 and CDR2 are MNHEY and SVGAGI. Trimming took off 7 bases at V and 0 bases at J, with 8 bases between the two ends. The CDR3 DNA is TGTGCCAGCACGACGGGGAGCACAGATACGCAGTATTTT. Its protein is CASTTGSTDTQYF.

The chain joins TRBV2 to TRBJ1-5, with 8 bases fitting TRBD1. The trim removed 5 bases at V and 6 bases at J, leaving 6 bases unmatched. Germline CDR1 reads SNHLY; CDR2 reads FYNNEI. This CDR3 comprises 14 residues. The CDR3 loop is CASSRTGPSQPQHF. The CDR3 nucleotides read TGTGCCAGCAGTAGGACAGGGCCCTCTCAGCCCCAGCATTTT.

This clone is a singleton in its sample. V gene TRBV28 combines with J gene TRBJ1-6; TRBD1 aligns across 12 bases. After removal of 8 bases from V and 7 bases from J, the junction contained 24 bases not matched to a gene. Germline V lookup: CDR1 MDHEN, CDR2 SYDVKM. This CDR3 has 21 residues. DNA of the CDR3: TGTGCCAGCCTTTACAACTCCCCGGGACAGGGGGCAAAGGGCACGAATTCACCCCTCCACTTT. Translating gives CASLYNSPGQGAKGTNSPLHF.